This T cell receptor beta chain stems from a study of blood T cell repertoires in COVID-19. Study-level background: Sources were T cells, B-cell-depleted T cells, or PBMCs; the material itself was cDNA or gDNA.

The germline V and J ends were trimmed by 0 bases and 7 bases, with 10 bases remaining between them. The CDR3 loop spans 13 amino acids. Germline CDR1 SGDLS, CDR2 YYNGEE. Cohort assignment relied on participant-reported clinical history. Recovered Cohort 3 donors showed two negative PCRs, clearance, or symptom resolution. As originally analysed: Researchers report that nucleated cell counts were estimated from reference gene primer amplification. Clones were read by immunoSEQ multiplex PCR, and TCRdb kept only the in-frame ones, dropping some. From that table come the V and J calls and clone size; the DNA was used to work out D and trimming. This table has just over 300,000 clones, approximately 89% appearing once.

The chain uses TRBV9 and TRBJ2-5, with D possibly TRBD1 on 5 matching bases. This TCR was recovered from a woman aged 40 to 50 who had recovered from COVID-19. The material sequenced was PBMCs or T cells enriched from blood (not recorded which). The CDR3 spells CASSVGGPGTQYF. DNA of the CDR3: TGTGCCAGCAGCGTAGGGGGCCCCGGGACCCAGTACTTC.